A single sample is the source of the 23 T cell receptor beta chains below, sequenced in a study of radiotherapy plus CTLA-4 blockade in lung cancer. Clones were read by immunoSEQ multiplex PCR, and TCRdb kept only the in-frame ones, dropping some. The sample contains about 85,000 clones, 86% of which appear only once. Sample: peripheral blood, taken from a patient treated with radiotherapy plus ipilimumab. All receptors derive from a human donor with non-small cell lung cancer who had a partial response to radiotherapy plus ipilimumab.

The V call is TRBV18, the J call TRBJ2-7; 7 bases agree with TRBD1. Germline-derived CDR1 and CDR2 are KGHSH and LQKENI. This CDR3 spans 16 amino acids. V gave up 3 bases and J gave up 5 bases; unmatched junction bases: 13. Written as DNA, the CDR3 is TGTGCCAGCTCACCGGGACAGCATGCTAGCCTAAACGAGCAGTACTTC. It encodes CASSPGQHASLNEQYF.

The rearrangement uses TRBV2 and TRBJ2-5; D may be TRBD1 (6 bases). The DNA end lines up better with TRBJ2-7; the J call may be wrong. Germline V gene data show CDR1 as SNHLY and CDR2 as FYNNEI. The CDR3 is 11 residues long. The CDR3 is CACAGVYEQYF. In DNA form, the CDR3 reads TGTGCCTGTGCAGGGGTCTACGAGCAGTACTTC.

The genes are TRBV7-2 and TRBJ1-4, with a tentative D call TRBD1 (6 bases). In germline, CDR1 is SGHTA, CDR2 FQGNSA. This CDR3 is built from 16 residues. The ends were cut back, 4 bases at V and 7 bases at J, with 19 bases in the middle. The CDR3 coding sequence is TGTGCCAGCAGCTACAAAACGGGGGGCTTTTCTGAAAAACTGTTTTTT. Amino acid sequence: CASSYKTGGFSEKLFF. Complete variable domain (other parts from reference TRBV7-2 and TRBJ1-4): GAGVSQSPSNKVTEKGKDVELRCDPISGHTALYWYRQSLGQGLEFLIYFQGNSAPDKSGLPSDRFSAERTGGSVSTLTIQRTQQEDSAVYLCASSYKTGGFSEKLFFGSGTQLSVL.

This clone is a singleton in its sample. The rearrangement uses TRBV6-5 and TRBJ1-4; D gene uncertain. Germline CDR1 is MNHEY and CDR2 is SVGAGI. The CDR3 length is 16 residues. Trimming took 0 bases from V and 0 from J, leaving 8 bases between them. CDR3 nucleotides: TGTGCCAGCAGTTACTCGTATGACACAACTAATGAAAAACTGTTTTTT. It is translated as CASSYSYDTTNEKLFF.

The chain links TRBV5-1 to TRBJ2-7; TRBD2 matches at 7 bases. The V and J ends lost 0 bases and 0 bases, in that order; junction bases with no gene match: 6. The CDR3 is made up of 16 amino acids. The germline V gene has CDR1 SGHRS and CDR2 YFSETQ. CDR3 protein: CASSLGSGDGSYEQYF. The CDR3 nucleotides are TGCGCCAGCAGCTTGGGAAGCGGGGATGGCTCCTACGAGCAGTACTTC.

The chain uses TRBV7-6 and TRBJ1-1; no clear D gene. Trimming removed 1 base at V and 1 base at J, with 10 bases between. The CDR3 contains 15 residues. Per germline, CDR1 SGHVS and CDR2 FNYEAQ. In DNA form, the CDR3 reads TGTGCCAGCAGCTTAGGGCGGGGTAGGAACACTGAAGCTTTCTTT. Its protein product is CASSLGRGRNTEAFF.

This clone came up a few times. The rearrangement joins TRBV18 to TRBJ1-1; D is unresolved. This CDR3 is built from 14 residues. V was pared by 1 base and J by 3 bases, with 9 bases between. From germline, CDR1 is KGHSH and CDR2 LQKENI. CDR3: CASSPQWEDTEAFF. CDR3 sequence (DNA): TGTGCCAGCTCACCACAGTGGGAGGACACTGAAGCTTTCTTT.

The genes are TRBV19 and TRBJ2-3; a possible D gene is TRBD1 (5 bases). This CDR3 is 15 amino acids long. Trimming pared 0 bases from V and 2 bases from J, leaving 9 bases between. In germline, CDR1 is LNHDA, CDR2 SQIVND (reference sequence). The CDR3 coding sequence is TGTGCCAGTAGTATAGATCAGGGAATCACAGATACGCAGTATTTT. It codes for CASSIDQGITDTQYF.

The chain is built from TRBV11-2 and TRBJ2-7, with 9 bases that match TRBD1. The CDR3 sequence is 15 residues long. Germline CDR1 is SGHAT and CDR2 is FQNNGV. The junction had 5 bases not matched to a gene; V was cut back by 1 base and J by 4 bases. The CDR3 loop is CASSLGGQGGYEQYF. Written as DNA, the CDR3 is TGTGCCAGCAGCTTAGGGGGACAGGGCGGGTACGAGCAGTACTTC.

This clone was seen a single time. The gene calls are TRBV2 and TRBJ1-2; D call uncertain. CDR1 and CDR2 from the germline V gene are SNHLY and FYNNEI. The CDR3 has 13 amino acids. Trimming removed 4 bases at V and 0 bases at J, with 6 bases between. The CDR3 coding sequence is TGTGCCAGCAGTGCCGAGACTAACTATGGCTACACCTTC. Amino acids: CASSAETNYGYTF.

A single count supports this clone. CDR3 bases: TGTGCCAGCAGCTTAGGCCTAGCGGGAGTTGGCGAGCAGTACTTC. Protein product: CASSLGLAGVGEQYF. The rearrangement joins TRBV7-8 to TRBJ2-7; 10 bases match TRBD2. The V and J ends lost 1 base and 6 bases, in that order; junction bases with no gene match: 6. Germline V lookup: CDR1 SGHVS, CDR2 FQNEAQ. This CDR3 has 15 residues.

CDR3 sequence reads: CASIQGLAPVSRNEQFF. The CDR3 DNA sequence: TGCGCCAGCATACAAGGACTAGCTCCGGTATCTCGGAATGAGCAGTTCTTC. This chain links TRBV5-1 with TRBJ2-1; 8 nucleotides agree with TRBD2. This CDR3 spans 17 amino acids. Germline V gene data show CDR1 as SGHRS and CDR2 as YFSETQ. V gave up 6 bases and J gave up 7 bases; unmatched junction bases: 18.

V usage is TRBV4-1 and J usage is TRBJ2-3; D possibly corresponds to TRBD1 (6 bases). V gave up 7 bases and J gave up 2 bases, with 13 bases separating them. CDR3 length equals 14 residues. Germline V CDR1 and CDR2: MGHRA, YSYEKL. CDR3 DNA: TGCGCCAGCAACAGGGAGTCCCTCACAGATACGCAGTATTTT. It encodes CASNRESLTDTQYF.

The J gene is TRBJ1-2, the V gene TRBV19, with a tentative D call TRBD1 (6 bases). Germline V gives CDR1 LNHDA, CDR2 SQIVND (reference sequence). There are 14 residues in the CDR3. Trimming left V 7 bases short and J 4 bases short, with 16 bases between. CDR3 DNA: TGTGCCAGTAACAACGGACAGACTTTCTATGGCTACACCTTC. Translated, it gives CASNNGQTFYGYTF. Complete variable domain (other parts from reference TRBV19 and TRBJ1-2): DGGITQSPKYLFRKEGQNVTLSCEQNLNHDAMYWYRQDPGQGLRLIYYSQIVNDFQKGDIAEGYSVSREKKESFPLTVTSAQKNPTAFYLCASNNGQTFYGYTFGSGTRLTVV.

The V gene is TRBV28, the J gene TRBJ1-4; D gene ambiguous. There are 15 residues in the CDR3. The germline CDR1 and CDR2 sequences are MDHEN and SYDVKM. Trimming removed 2 bases from V and 10 bases from J, with 17 bases in between. This CDR3 is CASSLGLDPGGKLFF. The CDR3 DNA reads TGTGCCAGCAGTTTAGGGTTAGACCCGGGAGGAAAACTGTTTTTT.

The rearrangement joins TRBV19 to TRBJ1-1; 10 nucleotides agree with TRBD1. Germline V gene lookup returns CDR1 LNHDA and CDR2 SQIVND (reference sequence). J gave up 5 bases and V 3 bases, and 3 bases lay outside the gene matches. The CDR3 runs 14 residues. CDR3: CASSMGQGRTEAFF. CDR3 sequence (DNA): TGTGCCAGTAGTATGGGACAGGGGCGGACTGAAGCTTTCTTT.

Details on this clone: Other DNA sequences in the same sample also yield this CDR3. This chain joins TRBV27 and TRBJ2-3; 7 bases fit TRBD2. Losses at the gene ends were 5 bases for V and 8 bases for J; bases not matched to a gene: 4. Germline V gene lookup returns CDR1 MNHEY and CDR2 SMNVEV (reference sequence). The CDR3 covers 12 residues. CDR3 sequence (DNA): TGTGCCAGCAGTCCCGGACTAGTTACGCAGTATTTT. Translating it yields CASSPGLVTQYF.

This chain's CDR3 is CASSQTGSGRSYEQYF. Written as DNA, the CDR3 is TGCGCCAGCAGCCAAACAGGGTCAGGAAGATCCTACGAGCAGTACTTC. The rearrangement joins TRBV4-1 to TRBJ2-7; possible D gene TRBD1, 6 bases. Trimming removed 2 bases at V and 1 base at J, with 15 bases between. The CDR3 runs to 16 residues. Germline V gene lookup returns CDR1 MGHRA and CDR2 YSYEKL.

About this clone: Other DNA sequences from this sample encode an identical CDR3 as well. CDR3 protein: CASRRPGGDTQYF. The DNA of the CDR3 is TGTGCCAGCAGGCGGCCAGGGGGGGATACGCAGTATTTT. V gene TRBV6-5 combines with J gene TRBJ2-3, with D perhaps TRBD1 (7 bases). Trimming took 6 bases from V and 6 from J, leaving 13 bases between them. The length of the CDR3 is 13 residues. The germline V gene has CDR1 MNHEY and CDR2 SVGAGI.

The chain links TRBV27 to TRBJ2-7; D gene uncertain. The germline gives CDR1 MNHEY, CDR2 SMNVEV (reference sequence). The CDR3 runs to 15 residues. V lost 4 bases, J lost 2 bases, and 15 bases lay in between. The chain's CDR3 is CASSSPSSLPYEQYF. The CDR3 nucleotides are TGTGCCAGCAGTTCCCCGAGTTCTCTCCCCTACGAGCAGTACTTC.

The chain recombines TRBV2 with TRBJ2-1; no firm D call. Germline CDR1 SNHLY, CDR2 FYNNEI. This CDR3 has 14 residues. V lost 4 bases and J 0 bases, leaving 7 bases between the germline ends. The CDR3 protein is CASSGGGSYNEQFF. CDR3 bases: TGTGCCAGCAGTGGAGGCGGCTCCTACAATGAGCAGTTCTTC.

In nucleotides, the CDR3 is TGTGCCAGCAGCCCGGTGTCCCAGGGGAACTACGAGCAGTACTTC. This sequence encodes CASSPVSQGNYEQYF. The J gene is TRBJ2-7, the V gene TRBV5-4; possibly TRBD1 for D (6 bases). The CDR3 is 15 amino acids. Germline V gene data show CDR1 as SGHNT and CDR2 as YYREEE (reference sequence). Trimming cost V 4 bases and J 3 bases, with 17 bases left between them. The variable domain in full, with the rest retrieved from reference TRBV5-4 and TRBJ2-7, is ETGVTQSPTHLIKTRGQQVTLRCSSQSGHNTVSWYQQALGQGPQFIFQYYREEENGRGNFPPRFSGLQFPNYSSELNVNALELDDSALYLCASSPVSQGNYEQYFGPGTRLTVT.

The gene calls are TRBV9 and TRBJ2-6; D uncertain. The CDR3 totals 15 residues. V was shortened by 4 bases and J by 0 bases, with 8 bases between the two germline ends. The V gene's germline CDR1 is SGDLS and CDR2 YYNGEE. The DNA of the CDR3 is TGTGCCAGCAGCCTATCCGACTCTGGGGCCAACGTCCTGACTTTC. Translation gives CASSLSDSGANVLTF.